This entry features one T cell receptor (beta chain) sequence. Germline CDR1 is SGHAT and CDR2 is FQNNGV. V was clipped by 5 bases and J by 5 bases, with 16 bases between them. CDR3 length: 15 residues. Time point defined: neoterminal ileum biopsy at postoperative endoscopy, about 6 months after surgery. This sample is part of a study of T cell repertoires in ileal Crohn's disease. Study details: Patients had a median 7.9-year disease duration, and less than 40% were active smokers.

The data were produced by immunoSEQ multiplex PCR, yet TCRdb's version contains in-frame clones alone and is incomplete. The data show almost 15,000 clones, roughly three quarters seen once. This rearrangement joins TRBV11-2 to TRBJ2-1; D is ambiguous. The specimen was ileal tissue. The clonotype originates from an adult with Crohn's disease. The CDR3 coding sequence is TGTGCCAGCAGCCGCCCCGGTGACTCTAACAATGAGCAGTTCTTC. This encodes CASSRPGDSNNEQFF.